A single T cell receptor (beta chain) is shown here with its context. Antigen specificity is unknown. The ends lost 1 base at V and 10 bases at J; junction bases unmatched: 5. The V gene's germline CDR1 is SGHTA and CDR2 FQGNSA. This CDR3 region has 13 residues. This record belongs to a study of T cells in Graves' hyperthyroidism and ophthalmopathy. There were TCR beta CDR3 regions amplified from RNA transcripts. HTBI primers drove first-round RT-PCR of the TCR CDR3. A single record per CDR3 protein comes from TCRdb applying MiXCR to the multiplex PCR reads. Of about 840,000 distinct CDR3 sequences in the sample, over 35% were seen once. The definition of stable Graves' hyperthyroidism was no ophthalmopathy progression within 18 months. Regarding the study as a whole: Clonotypes that were expanded in thyroid above 0.001 mostly appeared in blood too.

The sample consisted of blood. V usage is TRBV7-2 and J usage is TRBJ1-1; TRBD1 aligns across 8 bases. The receptor comes from a man between 18 and 29 years old with Graves' hyperthyroidism. For the CDR3, the DNA is TGTGCCAGCAGCTTAGTAGGGACAGGATCAGCTTTCTTT. It yields the protein CASSLVGTGSAFF.